This T cell receptor (beta chain) was recovered during a study of cytotoxic CD8 clonotypes in ibrutinib-treated CLL (dated by TCRdb to 2020 to 2022). Describing the broader study: In this cohort, around 15 patients were treatment-naive and under 13 were relapsed/refractory, while roughly 18 had unmutated IGHV. Partial responses were observed in roughly 24 patients and complete responses in 2; after a median follow-up of roughly 62 months, remission was maintained in 14 patients and progression was observed in approximately twelve. The response samples were drawn at a median of 12 months into treatment, with a range of roughly 6 to 40 months. Every sample from remission and from progressive disease was obtained while the patients were still on ibrutinib. Of the approximately 94 people in the trial, 26 had longitudinal samples available. Samples averaged about 260,000 productive templates and 94,082 productive rearrangements. Cryopreserved peripheral blood mononuclear cells were obtained prior to treatment, at the time of response, and at either disease progression or sustained remission.

On a MiSeq, deep resolution sequencing aimed for a depth between 1 in 1 million and 1 in 200,000 T cells, with each clonotype covered around 9.2x on average. The immunoSEQ hsTCRB Kit was used to generate the TCR beta libraries. As for the authors' bioinformatics: ImmunoSEQ Data Assistant and ImmunoSEQ Analyzer were used for data analysis, and V, D and J genes were assigned according to IMGT definitions. Clonality was computed as one minus normalized Shannon entropy of productive rearrangement frequencies, ranging from 0 to 1. Public clonotype analysis was restricted to overrepresented clonotypes comprising at least 0.05% of each patient's repertoire. Approximately 12 age-matched healthy donor repertoires from immuneACCESS were used as controls for clonality. The immuneACCESS repertoire file appears here via TCRdb, limited to in-frame rearrangements. These files lack a portion of the clones; in checked studies, under half of the deficit traces to unresolved V genes, and the cause of the others is not known. The V and J calls and clone size were taken over from that table, and D and trimming were inferred from the DNA. Across this sample there are over 120,000 clones, with 79% seen only once. Roughly 13% of the sample belongs to the ten largest clones.

The full study reports these points: Public clonotypes were found to be uncommon and were observed to contract or remain stable during treatment; the increase in clonality was shown to reflect expansion of private clonotypes at ibrutinib response. Sampling times were not matched between sustained-remission and progressing patients, and lymph node repertoires were not studied. Baseline clonality exceeded that of age-matched healthy donors and correlated strongly with circulating CD8+ T-cell counts. Clonality increased at ibrutinib response, stayed stable in sustained remission, and fell back toward baseline at progression.

On this clone: Its binding antigen is unknown. Nothing much larger sits one base from this clone, and base qualities are not available.

The meaning of the sample's time point label: about 11 months on ibrutinib. For TCR beta library preparation, approximately 2 micrograms of genomic DNA were isolated from cryopreserved PBMCs. High-throughput TCR beta sequencing was performed on longitudinal blood samples from CLL patients receiving ibrutinib monotherapy. Patients were enrolled in a phase 2 open-label single-center ibrutinib monotherapy trial. V was cut back by 4 bases and J by 0 bases, leaving a gap of 16 bases between them. The cysteine opens and the phenylalanine closes a CDR3 of 16 amino acids. CDR3 DNA is the only sequence kept; it has 48 bases, read in frame from the first base. Per the germline V gene, MGHDK is the CDR1 and SYGVNS is the CDR2.

In this chain, TRBV25-1 is recombined with TRBJ2-7; the D gene assignment is perhaps TRBD1 or TRBD2, with each matching 5 bases. This TCR was recovered from a human donor with chronic lymphocytic leukemia. Specimen: PBMCs, collected after 12 months of ibrutinib treatment. In nucleotide form, the sequence is TGTGCCAGCAGTGTAGGATGGGACGCCTACTCCTACGAGCAGTACTTC. This gives the protein CASSVGWDAYSYEQYF.